The rows below give T cell receptor beta chains drawn from one sample of a study of cytomegalovirus exposure and HLA in healthy donors. The table came from immunoSEQ multiplex PCR; TCRdb's copy has only in-frame clones and leaves some out. The data show over 95,000 clones, with over 60% seen just once and about 8% held by the top ten. The specimen was PBMCs. Every receptor here comes from a man younger than 35 in good health and CMV-seropositive. The CDR3 runs from the conserved cysteine through the conserved F or W. A D gene is named only where the DNA matches it firmly. Clone size, where shown, is once, few, many, or a class for clones that have expanded.

j_call d_call v_call clone_size cdr3_aa cdr3_nt
TRBJ1-5 - TRBV7-8 - CASSPLNQPQHF TGTGCCAGCAGCCCTCTCAATCAGCCCCAGCATTTT
TRBJ2-3 TRBD2 TRBV5-1 - CASSLNPSGPTDTQYF TGCGCCAGCAGCTTGAATCCTAGCGGACCCACAGATACGCAGTATTTT
TRBJ2-7 TRBD1 TRBV7-2 few CASSQTGVEQYF TGTGCCAGCAGCCAGACAGGGGTCGAGCAGTACTTC
TRBJ1-2 TRBD1 TRBV11-3 - CASSLYGQDSYGYTF TGTGCCAGCAGCTTATATGGACAGGACTCCTATGGCTACACCTTC
TRBJ1-2 TRBD1 TRBV7-9 - CASSSGTGNYGYTF TGTGCCAGCAGCTCCGGGACAGGGAACTATGGCTACACCTTC
TRBJ2-5 - TRBV18 - CASSRTMQETQYF TGTGCCAGCTCACGAACTATGCAAGAGACCCAGTACTTC
TRBJ2-3 TRBD2 TRBV4-2 - CASSQVLPGSGTTDTQYF TGTGCCAGCAGCCAAGTTCTCCCAGGTAGCGGGACCACAGATACGCAGTATTTT
TRBJ1-6 TRBD1 TRBV6-1 - CASSEAGTGHSPLHF TGTGCCAGCAGTGAGGCCGGGACAGGGCATTCACCCCTCCACTTT
TRBJ1-4 - TRBV28 - CASSLLGEKLFF TGTGCCAGCAGTCTCCTCGGGGAAAAACTGTTTTTT
TRBJ2-2 - TRBV4-2 - CASSQDLGRNTGELFF TGTGCCAGCAGCCAAGATCTCGGGAGGAACACCGGGGAGCTGTTTTTT
TRBJ2-6 TRBD1 TRBV2 - CASKALTGTVLSGANVLTF TGTGCCAGCAAAGCTTTAACCGGGACAGTCCTTTCTGGGGCCAACGTCCTGACTTTC
TRBJ2-3 - TRBV7-9 - CASSLIGASGTDTQYF TGTGCCAGCAGCTTAATTGGGGCCTCAGGCACAGATACGCAGTATTTT
TRBJ2-1 - TRBV4-1 - CASSQSYYNEQFF TGCGCCAGCAGCCAAAGCTATTACAATGAGCAGTTCTTC
TRBJ2-4 - TRBV7-9 - CASSLPGHQNQNIQYF TGTGCCAGTAGCCTACCGGGACACCAAAATCAAAACATTCAGTACTTC
TRBJ2-2 - TRBV7-3 - CASSLVQGIGELFF TGTGCCAGCAGCTTAGTCCAGGGGATCGGGGAGCTGTTTTTT
TRBJ2-3 - TRBV5-1 few CASSPGTSTDTQYF TGCGCCAGCAGCCCTGGGACTAGCACAGATACGCAGTATTTT
TRBJ2-5 TRBD2 TRBV7-2 - CASSLAGGGGQETQYF TGTGCCAGCAGCTTAGCGGGGGGGGGAGGCCAAGAGACCCAGTACTTC
TRBJ2-1 - TRBV7-6 - CASSESVEQFF TGTGCCAGCAGCGAGAGCGTGGAGCAGTTCTTC
TRBJ1-6 TRBD1 TRBV4-2 - CASSQGGQATYNSPLHF TGTGCCAGCAGCCAAGGGGGACAGGCGACCTATAATTCACCCCTCCACTTT
TRBJ2-7 TRBD2 TRBV6-5 - CASRPGTSGAYEQYF TGTGCCAGCAGACCCGGGACTAGCGGGGCCTACGAGCAGTACTTC
TRBJ1-2 TRBD1 TRBV6-5 few CASRGTGSNYGYTF TGTGCCAGCAGGGGGACAGGGTCTAACTATGGCTACACCTTC
TRBJ1-6 - TRBV30 - CAWNWGGREGSPLHF TGTGCCTGGAATTGGGGGGGGCGCGAGGGTTCACCCCTCCACTTT
TRBJ2-3 - TRBV7-2 once CASSSPGLRLGTQYF TGTGCCAGCAGCTCCCCTGGCCTTCGGCTAGGTACGCAGTATTTT
TRBJ1-1 - TRBV7-9 - CASSYLFPEAFF TGTGCCAGCAGCTATCTTTTCCCTGAAGCTTTCTTT
TRBJ1-1 TRBD1 TRBV27 - CASSPYRGMTMGTEAFF TGTGCCAGCAGTCCCTACAGGGGTATGACGATGGGGACTGAAGCTTTCTTT
TRBJ2-1 - TRBV27 - CASSLEGLYNEQFF TGTGCCAGCAGTTTAGAGGGACTCTACAATGAGCAGTTCTTC
TRBJ1-2 - TRBV7-2 few CASSLVGSGFYGYTF TGTGCCAGCAGCTTAGTTGGTTCAGGGTTCTATGGCTACACCTTC
TRBJ1-5 TRBD1 TRBV10-3 - CAISETPLGQEGFDQPQHF TGTGCCATCAGTGAGACCCCGCTGGGACAGGAAGGGTTTGATCAGCCCCAGCATTTT
TRBJ1-2 - TRBV27 few CASSASRDNHGYTF TGTGCCAGCAGTGCCTCGCGTGACAACCATGGCTACACCTTC
TRBJ1-5 TRBD1 TRBV7-7 - CASSSASGTGSLQPQHF TGTGCCAGCAGCTCCGCTTCCGGGACAGGGTCTTTGCAGCCCCAGCATTTT
TRBJ2-1 - TRBV9 - CASSLRSWEQFF TGTGCCAGCAGCCTCCGGTCGTGGGAGCAGTTCTTC
TRBJ1-2 TRBD1 TRBV10-1 - CASSEQTGSGYTF TGCGCCAGCAGTGAGCAGACAGGGAGCGGCTACACCTTC
TRBJ1-5 - TRBV6-1 - CASSERTGKYQPQHF TGTGCCAGCAGTGAACGAACAGGGAAGTACCAGCCCCAGCATTTT
TRBJ2-3 TRBD2 TRBV7-7 few CASSLDGTTADTQYF TGTGCCAGCAGCTTAGATGGGACTACGGCAGATACGCAGTATTTT
TRBJ1-2 - TRBV5-6 - CASSLVYSQEQYYGYTF TGTGCCAGCAGCTTGGTATATTCGCAGGAACAATACTATGGCTACACCTTC
TRBJ2-7 - TRBV5-1 - CASSLEGGQYEQYF TGCGCCAGCAGCTTGGAGGGGGGGCAGTACGAGCAGTACTTC
TRBJ1-2 - TRBV7-9 - CASSPKGGYGYTF TGTGCCAGCAGCCCAAAAGGCGGGTATGGCTACACCTTC
TRBJ1-4 TRBD1 TRBV11-2 - CASSKQGYEKLFF TGTGCCAGCAGTAAACAGGGGTATGAAAAACTGTTTTTT
TRBJ1-5 TRBD1 TRBV5-1 - CASSFRQGSQPQHF TGCGCCAGCAGCTTTCGACAGGGGAGTCAGCCCCAGCATTTT
TRBJ2-2 TRBD2 TRBV28 - CASSPEGLADTGELFF TGTGCCAGCAGTCCCGAGGGACTAGCGGACACCGGGGAGCTGTTTTTT
TRBJ1-2 TRBD1 TRBV7-8 - CASTPGQGAGGYTF TGTGCCAGCACCCCCGGCCAGGGGGCTGGTGGCTACACCTTC
TRBJ1-1 - TRBV6-5 - CASSSAGWSTEAFF TGTGCCAGCAGTTCGGCAGGGTGGAGCACTGAAGCTTTCTTT
TRBJ1-2 - TRBV6-4 - CASSDGTRQANGYTF TGTGCCAGCAGTGACGGTACTAGGCAGGCCAATGGCTACACCTTC
TRBJ1-5 - TRBV10-3 - CAIVAEGGSNQPQHF TGTGCCATCGTCGCGGAGGGTGGGAGCAATCAGCCCCAGCATTTT
TRBJ2-2 TRBD1 TRBV6-4 few CASSETQGDGGELFF TGTGCCAGCAGTGAAACCCAGGGGGACGGCGGGGAGCTGTTTTTT
TRBJ2-5 - TRBV5-1 - CASTPLGPQETQYF TGCGCCAGCACCCCGCTTGGGCCCCAAGAGACCCAGTACTTC
TRBJ2-1 TRBD2 TRBV6-1 - CASRKRGLDNNEQFF TGTGCCAGCAGGAAGCGGGGGCTTGATAACAATGAGCAGTTCTTC
TRBJ2-3 - TRBV27 - CASSLSAGARDTQYF TGTGCCAGCAGTTTATCGGCGGGGGCTAGGGATACGCAGTATTTT